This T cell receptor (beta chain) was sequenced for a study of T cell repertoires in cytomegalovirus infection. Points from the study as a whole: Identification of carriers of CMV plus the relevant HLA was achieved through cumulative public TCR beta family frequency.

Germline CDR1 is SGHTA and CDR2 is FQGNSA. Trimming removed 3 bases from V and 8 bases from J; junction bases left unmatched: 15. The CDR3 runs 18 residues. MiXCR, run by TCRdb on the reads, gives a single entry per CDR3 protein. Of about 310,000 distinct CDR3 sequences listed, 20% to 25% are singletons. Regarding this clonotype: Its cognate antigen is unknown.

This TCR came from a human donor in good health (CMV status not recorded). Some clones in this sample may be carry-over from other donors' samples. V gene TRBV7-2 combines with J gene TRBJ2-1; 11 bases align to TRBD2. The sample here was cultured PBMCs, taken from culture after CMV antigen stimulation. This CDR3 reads CASSFALQTSGRGDEQFF. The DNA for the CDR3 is TGTGCCAGCAGCTTTGCCCTCCAAACTAGCGGGAGAGGAGATGAGCAGTTCTTC. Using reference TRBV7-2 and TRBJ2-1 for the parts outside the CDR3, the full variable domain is GAGVSQSPSNKVTEKGKDVELRCDPISGHTALYWYRQSLGQGLEFLIYFQGNSAPDKSGLPSDRFSAERTGGSVSTLTIQRTQQEDSAVYLCASSFALQTSGRGDEQFFGPGTRLTVL.